This T cell receptor (beta chain) was found in a study of shared clonotypes between healthy human individuals. The table came from immunoSEQ multiplex PCR; TCRdb's copy has only in-frame clones and leaves some out. The sample has fewer than 600,000 clones, 70% to 80% seen once. CDR3 length equals 17 residues. Germline lookup yields CDR1 LNHDA and CDR2 SQIVND (reference sequence). The V gene lost 7 bases and the J gene lost 2 bases, with 20 bases spanning the gap. Healthy HIV-negative adults without recent acute infections or vaccinations served as donors. Among the donors, all were Caucasian adults who lived in Nashville, Tennessee.

This receptor was identified in a woman in her 40s in good health. Some clones in this sample may be carry-over from other donors' samples. The specimen sequenced was PBMCs. The genes are TRBV19 and TRBJ2-2; D is possibly TRBD2 (5 bases). CDR3 sequence reads: CASTPSPASSNTGELFF. The CDR3 DNA reads as TGTGCCAGTACCCCCTCTCCTGCTAGCAGTAACACCGGGGAGCTGTTTTTT.